The entry that follows covers one TCR beta chain sequence. The antigen is unknown. Per the germline V gene, CDR1 is SGHRS and CDR2 is YFSETQ. Trimming cost V 3 bases and J 6 bases, with 13 bases left between them. The CDR3 loop spans 14 amino acids. Primers for the PCR totalled 60 Vbeta and 13 Jbeta. The protocol was immunoSEQ multiplex PCR, while the TCRdb copy is restricted to in-frame clones and leaves out a portion. Of tens of thousands of clones in the sample, 65% to 90% were seen once. This entry belongs to a study of cytomegalovirus exposure and HLA in healthy donors. At the level of the study: A prior study identified approximately 120 million unique TCR beta sequences from about 200 million T cells.

Study-wide findings and caveats: Based on reports, TCR beta sequences accurately predicted HLA-A and HLA-B alleles for most subjects. There were reportedly fewer N-insertions in an Asian-associated ancestry cluster than the roughly 610-donor mean, in a later analysis. Most likely, a cluster of highly shared sequence variants arose as a sequencing artifact.

The clonotype originates from a man under 40 in good health and CMV-seronegative. The sequenced material came from PBMCs. The chain employs TRBV5-1 and TRBJ2-1, with D maybe TRBD2 (6 bases). This chain's CDR3 is CASSWTPGGNEQFF. The CDR3 DNA sequence: TGCGCCAGCAGCTGGACTCCCGGGGGCAATGAGCAGTTCTTC. Supplemented by reference TRBV5-1 and TRBJ2-1, the full variable domain reads KAGVTQTPRYLIKTRGQQVTLSCSPISGHRSVSWYQQTPGQGLQFLFEYFSETQRNKGNFPGRFSGRQFSNSRSEMNVSTLELGDSALYLCASSWTPGGNEQFFGPGTRLTVL.